Detailed here is one T cell receptor (beta chain). Its antigen is not identified. The source of the sample is a study of shared clonotypes between healthy human individuals. CDR1 is WNHNN, CDR2 SYGVQD, per germline (reference sequence). The J segment lost 0 bases and the V segment lost 6 bases, leaving 4 bases of the junction unmatched. This CDR3 region has 15 residues. General observations from the study: Sequencing depth was expected to affect clonotype sharing among donors. Donors were few, which limited the genetic and exposure-history diversity represented.

The data were produced by immunoSEQ multiplex PCR, yet TCRdb's version contains in-frame clones alone and is incomplete. The sample holds a few million clones; around 94% are singletons and the top ten take 0.13% to 0.15%. The receptor was isolated from a young man in good health. The chain uses TRBV10-1 and TRBJ2-7, with TRBD2 matching over 11 bases. Sequencing used naive CD4+ T cells sorted from blood. Subset reported: CD45RA+ positively selected. The CDR3: CASRVAGGNSYEQYF. CDR3 nucleotides: TGCGCCAGCAGAGTAGCGGGGGGGAACTCCTACGAGCAGTACTTC.